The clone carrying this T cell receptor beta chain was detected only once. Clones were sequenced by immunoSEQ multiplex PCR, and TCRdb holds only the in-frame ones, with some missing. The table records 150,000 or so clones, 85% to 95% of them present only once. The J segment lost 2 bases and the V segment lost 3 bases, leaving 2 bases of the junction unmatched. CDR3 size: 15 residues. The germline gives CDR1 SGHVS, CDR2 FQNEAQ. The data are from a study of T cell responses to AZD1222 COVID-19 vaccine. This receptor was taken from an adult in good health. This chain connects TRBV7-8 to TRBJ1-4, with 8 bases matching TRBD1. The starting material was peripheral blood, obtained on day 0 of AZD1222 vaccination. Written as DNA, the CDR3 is TGTGCCAGCAGCTTCAACAGGGGGACTAATGAAAAACTGTTTTTT. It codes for CASSFNRGTNEKLFF.